This T cell receptor (beta chain) originates from a study of T cell responses to AZD1222 COVID-19 vaccine. Looked up from germline, CDR1 is MNHEY and CDR2 is SVGEGT. This CDR3 is built from 11 residues. The V gene lost 5 bases and the J gene lost 10 bases, with 11 bases spanning the gap. Only in-frame clones appear in the TCRdb table, and some are missing; sequencing was by immunoSEQ multiplex PCR. Of about 99,000 clones in the sample, about 92% are singletons; the top ten hold 4% to 6%. The sequence came from an adult in good health. Sequencing used peripheral blood, obtained on day 0 of AZD1222 vaccination. The gene calls are TRBV6-2 or TRBV6-3 and TRBJ1-2, with D possibly TRBD1 on 6 matching bases. The CDR3, as DNA: TGTGCCAGCAGTGCCGGACAGCCCTACACCTTC. Encoded protein: CASSAGQPYTF.